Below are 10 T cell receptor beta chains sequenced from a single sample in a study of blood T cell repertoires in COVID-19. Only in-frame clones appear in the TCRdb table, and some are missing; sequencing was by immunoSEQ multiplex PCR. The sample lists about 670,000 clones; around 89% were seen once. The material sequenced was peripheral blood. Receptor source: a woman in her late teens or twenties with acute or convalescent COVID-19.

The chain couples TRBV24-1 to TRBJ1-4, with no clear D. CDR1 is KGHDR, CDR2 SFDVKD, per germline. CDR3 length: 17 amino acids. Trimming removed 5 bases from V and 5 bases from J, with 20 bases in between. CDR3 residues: CATSAGLGSRINEKLFF. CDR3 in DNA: TGTGCCACCAGTGCCGGATTGGGGAGTCGGATAAATGAAAAACTGTTTTTT.

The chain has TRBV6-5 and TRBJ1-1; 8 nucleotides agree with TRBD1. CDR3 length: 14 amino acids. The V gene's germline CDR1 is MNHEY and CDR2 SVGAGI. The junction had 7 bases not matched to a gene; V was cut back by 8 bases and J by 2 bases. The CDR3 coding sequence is TGTGCCAGCGGACAGGGAGTGGAAAACACTGAAGCTTTCTTT. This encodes CASGQGVENTEAFF.

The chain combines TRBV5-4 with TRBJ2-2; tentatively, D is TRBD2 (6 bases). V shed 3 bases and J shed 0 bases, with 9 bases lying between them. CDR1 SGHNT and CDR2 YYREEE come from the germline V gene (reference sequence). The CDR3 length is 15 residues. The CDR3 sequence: CASSSRLANTGELFF. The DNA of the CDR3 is TGTGCCAGCAGCTCGCGACTAGCGAACACCGGGGAGCTGTTTTTT.

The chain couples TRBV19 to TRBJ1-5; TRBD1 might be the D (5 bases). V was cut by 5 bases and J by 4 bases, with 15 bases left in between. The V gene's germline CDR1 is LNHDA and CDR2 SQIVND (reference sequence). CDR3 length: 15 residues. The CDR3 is CASSVRGFGNQPQHF. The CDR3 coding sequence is TGTGCCAGTAGTGTCCGGGGGTTCGGAAATCAGCCCCAGCATTTT. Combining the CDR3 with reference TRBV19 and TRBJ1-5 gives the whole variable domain DGGITQSPKYLFRKEGQNVTLSCEQNLNHDAMYWYRQDPGQGLRLIYYSQIVNDFQKGDIAEGYSVSREKKESFPLTVTSAQKNPTAFYLCASSVRGFGNQPQHFGDGTRLSIL.

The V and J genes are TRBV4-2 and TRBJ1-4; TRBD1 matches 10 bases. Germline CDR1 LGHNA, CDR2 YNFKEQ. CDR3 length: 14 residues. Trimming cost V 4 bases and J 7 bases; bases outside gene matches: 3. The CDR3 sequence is CASSRRTGGEKLFF. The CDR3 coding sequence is TGTGCCAGCAGCCGACGGACAGGGGGTGAAAAACTGTTTTTT.

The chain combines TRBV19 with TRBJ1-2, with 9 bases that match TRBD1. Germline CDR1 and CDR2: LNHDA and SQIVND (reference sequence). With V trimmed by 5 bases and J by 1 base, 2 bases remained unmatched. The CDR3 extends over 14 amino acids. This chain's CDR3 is CASSGTGLNYGYTF. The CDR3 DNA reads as TGTGCCAGTAGTGGGACAGGGCTTAACTATGGCTACACCTTC.

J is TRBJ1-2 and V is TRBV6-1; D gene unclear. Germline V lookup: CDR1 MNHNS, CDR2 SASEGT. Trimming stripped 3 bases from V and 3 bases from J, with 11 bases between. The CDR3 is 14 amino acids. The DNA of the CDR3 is TGTGCCAGCAGTGAGGTTGGCGGGGACTATGGCTACACCTTC. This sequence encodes CASSEVGGDYGYTF.

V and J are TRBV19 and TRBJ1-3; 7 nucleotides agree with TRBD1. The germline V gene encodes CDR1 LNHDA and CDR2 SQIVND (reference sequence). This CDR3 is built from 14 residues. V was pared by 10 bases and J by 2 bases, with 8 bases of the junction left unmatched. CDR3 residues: CATSPGTAGNTIYF. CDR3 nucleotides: TGTGCCACTTCACCCGGGACAGCTGGAAACACCATATATTTT.

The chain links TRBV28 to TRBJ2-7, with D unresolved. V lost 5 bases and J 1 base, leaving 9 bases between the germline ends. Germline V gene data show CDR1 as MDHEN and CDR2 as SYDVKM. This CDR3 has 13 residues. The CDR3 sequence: CASSPSRSYEQYF. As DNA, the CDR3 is TGTGCCAGCAGTCCCTCGAGGTCCTACGAGCAGTACTTC.

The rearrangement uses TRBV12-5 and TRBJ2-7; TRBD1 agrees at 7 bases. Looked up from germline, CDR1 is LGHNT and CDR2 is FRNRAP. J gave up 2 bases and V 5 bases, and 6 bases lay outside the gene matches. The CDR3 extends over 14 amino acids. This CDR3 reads CASGEGQQAYEQYF. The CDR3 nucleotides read TGTGCTAGTGGTGAGGGACAGCAAGCCTACGAGCAGTACTTC. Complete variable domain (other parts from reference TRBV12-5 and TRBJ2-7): DARVTQTPRHKVTEMGQEVTMRCQPILGHNTVFWYRQTMMQGLELLAYFRNRAPLDDSGMPKDRFSAEMPDATLATLKIQPSEPRDSAVYFCASGEGQQAYEQYFGPGTRLTVT.